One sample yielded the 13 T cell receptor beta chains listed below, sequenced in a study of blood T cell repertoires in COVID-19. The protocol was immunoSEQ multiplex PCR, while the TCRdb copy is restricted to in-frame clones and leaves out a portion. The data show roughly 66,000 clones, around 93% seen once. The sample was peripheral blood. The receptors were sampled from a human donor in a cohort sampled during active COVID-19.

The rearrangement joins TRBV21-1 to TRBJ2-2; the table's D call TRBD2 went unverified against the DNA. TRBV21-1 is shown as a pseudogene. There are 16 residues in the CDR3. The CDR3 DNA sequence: TGTGCCAGCAGCAAAGGTTTATCTACTAACACCGGGGAGCTGTTTTTT. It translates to CASSKGLSTNTGELFF.

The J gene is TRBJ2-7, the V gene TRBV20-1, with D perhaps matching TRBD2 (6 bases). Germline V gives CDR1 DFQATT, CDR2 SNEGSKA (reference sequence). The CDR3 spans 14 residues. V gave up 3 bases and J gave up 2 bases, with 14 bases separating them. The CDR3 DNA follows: TGCAGTGCTAGTGAGCGGGTGAGCCCCTACGAGCAGTACTTC. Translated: CSASERVSPYEQYF.

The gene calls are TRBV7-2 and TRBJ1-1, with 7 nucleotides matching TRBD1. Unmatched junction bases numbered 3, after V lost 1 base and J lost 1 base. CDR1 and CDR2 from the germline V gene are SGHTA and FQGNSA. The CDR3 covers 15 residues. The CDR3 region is CASSLGGGRNTEAFF. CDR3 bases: TGTGCCAGCAGCTTAGGAGGGGGCCGGAACACTGAAGCTTTCTTT.

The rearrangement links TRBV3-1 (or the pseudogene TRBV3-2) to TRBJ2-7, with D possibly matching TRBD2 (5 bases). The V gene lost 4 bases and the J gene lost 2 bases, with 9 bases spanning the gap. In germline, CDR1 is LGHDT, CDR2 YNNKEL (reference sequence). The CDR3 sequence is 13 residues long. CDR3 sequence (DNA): TGTGCCAGCAGCCGAGGGCCTACCTACGAGCAGTACTTC. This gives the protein CASSRGPTYEQYF.

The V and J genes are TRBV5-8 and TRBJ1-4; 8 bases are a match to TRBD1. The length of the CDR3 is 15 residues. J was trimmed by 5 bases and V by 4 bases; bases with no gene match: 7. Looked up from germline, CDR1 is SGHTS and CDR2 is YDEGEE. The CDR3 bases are TGTGCCAGCAGCGAAGGGACAGGCATCAATGAAAAACTGTTTTTT. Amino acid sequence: CASSEGTGINEKLFF.

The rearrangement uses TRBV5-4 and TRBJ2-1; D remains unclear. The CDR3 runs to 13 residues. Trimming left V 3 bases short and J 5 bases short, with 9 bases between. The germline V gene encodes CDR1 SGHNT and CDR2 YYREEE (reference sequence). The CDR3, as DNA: TGTGCCAGCAGCTCACGGTCGAACAATGAGCAGTTCTTC. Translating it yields CASSSRSNNEQFF.

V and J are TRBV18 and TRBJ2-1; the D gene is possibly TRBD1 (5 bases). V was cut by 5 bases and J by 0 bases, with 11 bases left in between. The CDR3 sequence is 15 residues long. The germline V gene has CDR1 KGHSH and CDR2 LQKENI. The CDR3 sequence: CASSTRQSSYNEQFF. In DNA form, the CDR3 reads TGTGCCAGCTCAACGAGACAGAGCTCCTACAATGAGCAGTTCTTC.

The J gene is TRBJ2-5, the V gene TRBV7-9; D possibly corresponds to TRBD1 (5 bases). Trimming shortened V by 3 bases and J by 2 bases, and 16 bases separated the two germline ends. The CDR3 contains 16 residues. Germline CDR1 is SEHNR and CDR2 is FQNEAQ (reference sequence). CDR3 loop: CASSFISGFFQETQYF. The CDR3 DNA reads TGTGCCAGCAGCTTCATATCAGGGTTCTTTCAAGAGACCCAGTACTTC.

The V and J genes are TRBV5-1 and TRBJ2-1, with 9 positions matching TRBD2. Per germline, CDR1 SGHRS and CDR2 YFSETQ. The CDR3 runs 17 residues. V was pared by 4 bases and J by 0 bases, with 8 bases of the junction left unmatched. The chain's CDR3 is CASSRGASGASYNEQFF. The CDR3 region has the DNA TGCGCCAGCAGCAGGGGGGCTAGCGGGGCCTCCTACAATGAGCAGTTCTTC.

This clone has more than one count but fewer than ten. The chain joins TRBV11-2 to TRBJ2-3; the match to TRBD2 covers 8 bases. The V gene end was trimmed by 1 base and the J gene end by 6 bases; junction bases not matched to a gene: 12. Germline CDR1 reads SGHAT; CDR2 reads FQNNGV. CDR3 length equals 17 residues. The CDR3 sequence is CASSLATSDPQSDTQYF. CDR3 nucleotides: TGTGCCAGCAGCTTAGCGACTAGCGATCCCCAGTCGGATACGCAGTATTTT.

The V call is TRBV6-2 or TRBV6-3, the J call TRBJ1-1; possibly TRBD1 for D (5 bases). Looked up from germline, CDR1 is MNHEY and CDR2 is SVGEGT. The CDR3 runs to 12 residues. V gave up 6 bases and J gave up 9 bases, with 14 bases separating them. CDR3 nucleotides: TGTGCCAGCAGCCCGGGGGGGGTCAAAGCTTTCTTT. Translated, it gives CASSPGGVKAFF.

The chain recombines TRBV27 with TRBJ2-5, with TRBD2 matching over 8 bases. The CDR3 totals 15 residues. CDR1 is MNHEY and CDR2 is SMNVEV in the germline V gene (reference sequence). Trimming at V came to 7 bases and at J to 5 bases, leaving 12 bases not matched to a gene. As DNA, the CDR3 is TGTGCCAGCACCCCGGGGACGGGGGGGCTTGAGACCCAGTACTTC. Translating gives CASTPGTGGLETQYF.

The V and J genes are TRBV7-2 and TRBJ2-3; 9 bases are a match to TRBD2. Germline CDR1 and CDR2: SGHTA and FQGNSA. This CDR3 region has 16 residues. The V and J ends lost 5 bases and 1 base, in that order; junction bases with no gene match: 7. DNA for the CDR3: TGTGCCAGCAGCGCGCAACTAGCGGGCCGCACAGATACGCAGTATTTT. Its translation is CASSAQLAGRTDTQYF.